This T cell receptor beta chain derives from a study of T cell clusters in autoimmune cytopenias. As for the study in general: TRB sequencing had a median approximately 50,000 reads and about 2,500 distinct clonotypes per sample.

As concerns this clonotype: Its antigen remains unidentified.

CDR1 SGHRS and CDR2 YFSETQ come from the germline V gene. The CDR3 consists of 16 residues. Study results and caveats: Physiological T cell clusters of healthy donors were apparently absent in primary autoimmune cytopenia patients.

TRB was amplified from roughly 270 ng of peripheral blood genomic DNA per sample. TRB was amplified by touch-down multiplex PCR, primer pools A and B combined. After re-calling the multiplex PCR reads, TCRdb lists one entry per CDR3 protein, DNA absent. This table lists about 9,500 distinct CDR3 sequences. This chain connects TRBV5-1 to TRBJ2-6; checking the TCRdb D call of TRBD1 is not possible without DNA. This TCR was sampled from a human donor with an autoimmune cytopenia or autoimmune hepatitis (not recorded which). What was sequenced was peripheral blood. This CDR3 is CASSLEWGSGANVLTF.